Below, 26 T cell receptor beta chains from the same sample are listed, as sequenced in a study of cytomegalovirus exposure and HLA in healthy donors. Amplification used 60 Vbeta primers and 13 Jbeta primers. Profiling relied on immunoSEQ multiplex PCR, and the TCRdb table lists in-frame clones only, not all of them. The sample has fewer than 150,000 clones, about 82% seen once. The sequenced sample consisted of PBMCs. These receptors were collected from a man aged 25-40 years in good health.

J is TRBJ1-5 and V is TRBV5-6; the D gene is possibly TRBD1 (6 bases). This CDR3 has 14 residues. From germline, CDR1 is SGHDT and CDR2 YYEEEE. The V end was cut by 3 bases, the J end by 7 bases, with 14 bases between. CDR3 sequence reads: CASSSRTVRQPQHF. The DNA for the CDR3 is TGTGCCAGCAGCTCCCGGACAGTAAGGCAGCCCCAGCATTTT.

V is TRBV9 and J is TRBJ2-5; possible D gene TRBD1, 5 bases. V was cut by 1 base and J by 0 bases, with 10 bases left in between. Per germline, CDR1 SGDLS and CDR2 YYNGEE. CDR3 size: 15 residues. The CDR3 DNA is TGTGCCAGCAGCGTAATTGGGGCAGACCAAGAGACCCAGTACTTC. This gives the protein CASSVIGADQETQYF. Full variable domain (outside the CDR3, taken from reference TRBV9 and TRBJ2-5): DSGVTQTPKHLITATGQRVTLRCSPRSGDLSVYWYQQSLDQGLQFLIQYYNGEERAKGNILERFSAQQFPDLHSELNLSSLELGDSALYFCASSVIGADQETQYFGPGTRLLVL.

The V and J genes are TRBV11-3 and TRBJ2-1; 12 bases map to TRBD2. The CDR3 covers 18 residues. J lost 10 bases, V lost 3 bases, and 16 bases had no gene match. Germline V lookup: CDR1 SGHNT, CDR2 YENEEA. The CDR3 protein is CASSFKPLAGGPTEEQFF. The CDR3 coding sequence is TGTGCCAGCAGCTTCAAACCCCTAGCGGGAGGGCCGACGGAGGAGCAGTTCTTC.

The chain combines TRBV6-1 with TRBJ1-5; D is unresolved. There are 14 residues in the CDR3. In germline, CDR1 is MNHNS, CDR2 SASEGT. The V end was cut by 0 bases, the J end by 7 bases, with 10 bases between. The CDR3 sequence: CASSEAARRQPQHF. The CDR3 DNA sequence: TGTGCCAGCAGTGAAGCTGCTAGACGGCAGCCCCAGCATTTT.

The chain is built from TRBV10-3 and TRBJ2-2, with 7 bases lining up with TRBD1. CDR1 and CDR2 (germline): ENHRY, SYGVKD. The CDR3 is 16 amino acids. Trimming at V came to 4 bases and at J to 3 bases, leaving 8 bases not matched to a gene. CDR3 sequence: CAISVSEGADTGELFF. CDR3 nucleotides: TGTGCCATCAGTGTAAGTGAGGGGGCAGACACCGGGGAGCTGTTTTTT.

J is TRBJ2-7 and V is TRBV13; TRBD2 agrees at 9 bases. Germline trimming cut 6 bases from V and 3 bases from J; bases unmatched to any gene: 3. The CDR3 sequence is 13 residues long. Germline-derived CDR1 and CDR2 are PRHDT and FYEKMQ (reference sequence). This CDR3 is CASRASGNYEQYF. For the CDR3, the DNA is TGTGCCAGCAGGGCTAGCGGGAACTACGAGCAGTACTTC.

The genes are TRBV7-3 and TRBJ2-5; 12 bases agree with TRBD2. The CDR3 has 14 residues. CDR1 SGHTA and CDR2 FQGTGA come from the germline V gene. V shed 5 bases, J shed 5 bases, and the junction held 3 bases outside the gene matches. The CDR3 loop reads CASSTSGRIETQYF. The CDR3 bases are TGTGCCAGCAGCACTAGCGGGAGGATCGAGACCCAGTACTTC.

The CDR3 DNA reads as TGTGCCAGCAGAAAGTTGCGGGGGAACACTGAAGCTTTCTTT. As protein: CASRKLRGNTEAFF. V gene TRBV2 combines with J gene TRBJ1-1; D gene ambiguous. V was pared by 6 bases and J by 1 base, with 12 bases between. The germline V gene encodes CDR1 SNHLY and CDR2 FYNNEI. The CDR3 has 14 amino acids.

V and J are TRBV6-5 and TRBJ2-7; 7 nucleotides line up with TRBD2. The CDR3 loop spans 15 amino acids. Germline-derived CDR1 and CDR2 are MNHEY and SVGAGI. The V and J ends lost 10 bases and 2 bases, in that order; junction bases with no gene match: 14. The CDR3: CATLLNRDYTYEQYF. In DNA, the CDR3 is TGTGCCACCTTGCTTAACCGGGACTACACCTACGAGCAGTACTTC.

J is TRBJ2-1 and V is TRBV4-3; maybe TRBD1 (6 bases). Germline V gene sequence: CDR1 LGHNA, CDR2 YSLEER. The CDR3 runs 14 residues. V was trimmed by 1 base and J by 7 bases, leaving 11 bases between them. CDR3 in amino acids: CASSQVGHWNEQFF. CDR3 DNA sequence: TGCGCCAGCAGCCAAGTGGGACATTGGAATGAGCAGTTCTTC.

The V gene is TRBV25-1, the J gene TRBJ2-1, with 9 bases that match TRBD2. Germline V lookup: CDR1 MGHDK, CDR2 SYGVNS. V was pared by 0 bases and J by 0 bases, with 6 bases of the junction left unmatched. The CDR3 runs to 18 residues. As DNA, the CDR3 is TGTGCCAGCAGTGAATACGGGCGGGAGGGAACCTCCTACAATGAGCAGTTCTTC. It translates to CASSEYGREGTSYNEQFF.

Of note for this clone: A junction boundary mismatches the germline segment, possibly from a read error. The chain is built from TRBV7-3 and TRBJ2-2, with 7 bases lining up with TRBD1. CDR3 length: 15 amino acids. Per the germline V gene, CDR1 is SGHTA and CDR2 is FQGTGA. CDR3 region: CASSVTGVGPGELFF. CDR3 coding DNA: TGTGCCAGCAGCGTAACAGGGGTGGGGCCCGGGGAGCTGTTTTTT.

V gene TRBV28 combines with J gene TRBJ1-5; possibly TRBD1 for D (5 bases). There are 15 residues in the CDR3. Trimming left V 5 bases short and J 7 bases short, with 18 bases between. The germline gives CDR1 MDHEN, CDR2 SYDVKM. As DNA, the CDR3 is TGTGCCAGCAGTCCCCAGGGCAAGCTCTTCCAGCCCCAGCATTTT. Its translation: CASSPQGKLFQPQHF.

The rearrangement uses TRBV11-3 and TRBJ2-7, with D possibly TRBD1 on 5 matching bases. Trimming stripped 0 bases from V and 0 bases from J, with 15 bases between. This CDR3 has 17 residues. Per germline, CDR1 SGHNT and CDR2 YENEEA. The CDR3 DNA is TGTGCCAGCAGCTTAGAGGCTCTTAAGGGGCACTCCTACGAGCAGTACTTC. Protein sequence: CASSLEALKGHSYEQYF.

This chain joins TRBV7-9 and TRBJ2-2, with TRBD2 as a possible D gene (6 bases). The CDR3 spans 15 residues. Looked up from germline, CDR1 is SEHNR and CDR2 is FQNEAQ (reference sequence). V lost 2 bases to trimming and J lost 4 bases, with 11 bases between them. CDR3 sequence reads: CASSLFGGFTGELFF. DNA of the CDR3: TGTGCCAGCAGCTTATTCGGGGGTTTCACCGGGGAGCTGTTTTTT.

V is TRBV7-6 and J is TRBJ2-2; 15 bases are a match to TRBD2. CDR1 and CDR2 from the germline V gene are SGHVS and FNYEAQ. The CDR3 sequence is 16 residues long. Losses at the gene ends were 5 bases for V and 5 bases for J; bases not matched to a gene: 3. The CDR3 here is CASSPGLAGGTGELFF. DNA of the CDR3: TGTGCCAGCAGCCCGGGACTAGCGGGAGGTACCGGGGAGCTGTTTTTT. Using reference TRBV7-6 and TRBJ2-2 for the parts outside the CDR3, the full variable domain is GAGVSQSPRYKVTKRGQDVALRCDPISGHVSLYWYRQALGQGPEFLTYFNYEAQQDKSGLPNDRFSAERPEGSISTLTIQRTEQRDSAMYRCASSPGLAGGTGELFFGEGSRLTVL.

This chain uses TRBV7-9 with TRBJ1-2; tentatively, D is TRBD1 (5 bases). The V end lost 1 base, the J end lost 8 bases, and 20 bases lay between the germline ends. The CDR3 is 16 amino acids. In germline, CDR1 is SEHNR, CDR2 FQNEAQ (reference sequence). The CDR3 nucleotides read TGTGCCAGCAGCTTAGAAGGGGTCAGGGTGTGGTTCGGCTACACCTTC. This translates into CASSLEGVRVWFGYTF.

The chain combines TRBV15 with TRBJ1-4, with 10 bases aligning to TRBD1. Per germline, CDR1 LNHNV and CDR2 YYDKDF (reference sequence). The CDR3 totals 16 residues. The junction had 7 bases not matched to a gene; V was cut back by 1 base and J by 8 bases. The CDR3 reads CATSRAGGTGAEKLFF. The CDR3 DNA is TGTGCCACCAGCAGAGCGGGGGGGACAGGGGCGGAAAAACTGTTTTTT. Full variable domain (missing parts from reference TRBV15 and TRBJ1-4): DAMVIQNPRYQVTQFGKPVTLSCSQTLNHNVMYWYQQKSSQAPKLLFHYYDKDFNNEADTPDNFQSRRPNTSFCFLDIRSPGLGDTAMYLCATSRAGGTGAEKLFFGSGTQLSVL.

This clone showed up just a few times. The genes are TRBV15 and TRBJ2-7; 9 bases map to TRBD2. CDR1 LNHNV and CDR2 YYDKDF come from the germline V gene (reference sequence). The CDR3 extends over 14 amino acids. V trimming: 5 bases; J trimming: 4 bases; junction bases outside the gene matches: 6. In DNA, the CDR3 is TGTGCCACCAGCCCCGGGACTAGCAATTACGAGCAGTACTTC. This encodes CATSPGTSNYEQYF.

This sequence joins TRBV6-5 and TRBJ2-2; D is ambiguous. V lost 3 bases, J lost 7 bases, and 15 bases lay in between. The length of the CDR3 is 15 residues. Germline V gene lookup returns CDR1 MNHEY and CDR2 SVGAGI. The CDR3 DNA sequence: TGTGCCAGCAGTTATTCCCTTATTGCCGGCGGGGAGCTGTTTTTT. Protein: CASSYSLIAGGELFF.

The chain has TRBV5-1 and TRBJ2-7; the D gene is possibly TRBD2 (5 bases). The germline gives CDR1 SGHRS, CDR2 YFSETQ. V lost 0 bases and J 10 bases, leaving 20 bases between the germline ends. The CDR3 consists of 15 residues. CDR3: CASSLEGGPSVYQYF. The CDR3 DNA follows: TGCGCCAGCAGCTTGGAAGGCGGGCCCTCCGTGTATCAGTACTTC.

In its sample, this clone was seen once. The CDR3 spells CASSQDRGTGPNEKLFF. The CDR3 coding sequence is TGCGCCAGCAGCCAAGATCGGGGCACAGGGCCTAATGAAAAACTGTTTTTT. The chain combines TRBV4-1 with TRBJ1-4, with D maybe TRBD1 (6 bases). Germline CDR1 MGHRA, CDR2 YSYEKL. This CDR3 contains 17 residues. V dropped 0 bases and J dropped 3 bases, with 14 bases sitting between them.

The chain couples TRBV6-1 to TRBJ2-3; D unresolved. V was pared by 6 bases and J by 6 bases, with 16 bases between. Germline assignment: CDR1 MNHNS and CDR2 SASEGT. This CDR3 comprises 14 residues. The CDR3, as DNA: TGTGCCAGCAGCCCTCGGGTCCCGTCGGATACGCAGTATTTT. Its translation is CASSPRVPSDTQYF.

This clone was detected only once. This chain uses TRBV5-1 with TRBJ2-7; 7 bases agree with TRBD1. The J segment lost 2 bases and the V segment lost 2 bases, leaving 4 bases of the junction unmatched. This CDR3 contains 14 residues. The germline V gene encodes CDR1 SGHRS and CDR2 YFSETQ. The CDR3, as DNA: TGCGCCAGCAGCTTAAGGGGGCTACCCTACGAGCAGTACTTC. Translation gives CASSLRGLPYEQYF.

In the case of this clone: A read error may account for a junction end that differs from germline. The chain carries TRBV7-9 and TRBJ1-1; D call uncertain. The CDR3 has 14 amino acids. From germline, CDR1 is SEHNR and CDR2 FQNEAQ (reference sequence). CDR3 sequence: CSSSLAVGDTEAFF. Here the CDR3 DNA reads TGTTCCAGCAGCTTAGCAGTCGGAGACACTGAAGCTTTCTTT.

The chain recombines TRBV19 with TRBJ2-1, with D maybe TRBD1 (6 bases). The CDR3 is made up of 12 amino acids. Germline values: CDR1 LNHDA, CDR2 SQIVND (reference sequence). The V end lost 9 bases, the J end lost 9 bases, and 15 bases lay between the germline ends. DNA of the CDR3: TGTGCCAGCCAGGGGAAAGGAGGTGAGCAGTTCTTC. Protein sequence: CASQGKGGEQFF.